The 8 T cell receptor beta chains given below trace back to one sample, sequenced in a study of cytomegalovirus exposure and HLA in healthy donors. Researchers ran the PCR with 60 Vbeta and 13 Jbeta primers. Some clones are missing from TCRdb's copy, which holds only in-frame ones; the method was immunoSEQ multiplex PCR. The repertoire consists of around 150,000 clones, with around four fifths occurring once and the leading ten covering about 3.4%. Sequencing was performed on PBMCs. These receptor sequences come from a male donor in good health and CMV-seronegative.

The J gene is TRBJ2-5, the V gene TRBV2, with TRBD2 identical over 7 bases. Matching the DNA end better, TRBJ2-7 makes the J call doubtful. Germline V gene sequence: CDR1 SNHLY, CDR2 FYNNEI. The CDR3 spans 15 residues. The CDR3 loop is CASMGGFSPSYEQYF. In DNA form, the CDR3 reads TGTGCCAGCATGGGGGGGTTCTCCCCCTCCTACGAGCAGTACTTC.

This rearrangement joins TRBV27 to TRBJ2-2; a weak D match, TRBD2 (5 bases). There are 15 residues in the CDR3. Germline V gene sequence: CDR1 MNHEY, CDR2 SMNVEV (reference sequence). Trimming pared 0 bases from V and 5 bases from J, leaving 10 bases between. CDR3 in amino acids: CASSLSRGTTGELFF. Here the CDR3 DNA reads TGTGCCAGCAGTTTATCTCGGGGTACGACCGGGGAGCTGTTTTTT.

The chain has TRBV7-2 and TRBJ1-1; D is uncertain. Germline loops: CDR1 SGHTA, CDR2 FQGNSA. The CDR3 runs to 13 residues. The ends were cut back, 6 bases at V and 9 bases at J, with 17 bases in the middle. The CDR3 loop reads CASSPSSGFKAFF. The CDR3, as DNA: TGTGCCAGCAGTCCCTCGTCGGGGTTCAAAGCTTTCTTT.

The CDR3 DNA sequence: TGTGCCATCAGTGAGGGGACAGAAAATCAGCCCCAGCATTTT. This sequence encodes CAISEGTENQPQHF. J is TRBJ1-5 and V is TRBV10-3; 7 bases align to TRBD1. CDR1 is ENHRY and CDR2 is SYGVKD in the germline V gene. J gave up 4 bases and V 2 bases, and 2 bases lay outside the gene matches. This CDR3 contains 14 residues.

The chain has TRBV2 and TRBJ2-2; a weak D match, TRBD2 (7 bases). The CDR3 is 13 residues long. V lost 8 bases to trimming and J lost 4 bases, with 11 bases between them. Germline assignment: CDR1 SNHLY and CDR2 FYNNEI. CDR3 loop: CASGGAVTGELFF. CDR3 nucleotide sequence: TGTGCCAGCGGGGGGGCGGTCACCGGGGAGCTGTTTTTT. The full variable domain, rest sourced from reference TRBV2 and TRBJ2-2, is EPEVTQTPSHQVTQMGQEVILRCVPISNHLYFYWYRQILGQKVEFLVSFYNNEISEKSEIFDDQFSVERPDGSNFTLKIRSTKLEDSAMYFCASGGAVTGELFFGEGSRLTVL.

This clone has more than one count but fewer than ten. V gene TRBV5-1 combines with J gene TRBJ2-3; D is perhaps TRBD2 (6 bases). V was clipped by 2 bases and J by 1 base, with 11 bases between them. There are 15 residues in the CDR3. Germline assignment: CDR1 SGHRS and CDR2 YFSETQ. The CDR3 is CASSFEWGGTDTQYF. The CDR3 bases are TGCGCCAGCAGCTTCGAGTGGGGGGGCACAGATACGCAGTATTTT.

This clone occurred once. The chain is built from TRBV7-9 and TRBJ1-2, with 11 bases fitting TRBD1. The junction had 5 bases not matched to a gene; V was cut back by 4 bases and J by 4 bases. This CDR3 comprises 15 residues. The germline V gene has CDR1 SEHNR and CDR2 FQNEAQ (reference sequence). The CDR3 reads CASSYWTGGSYGYTF. The DNA of the CDR3 is TGTGCCAGCAGCTACTGGACAGGGGGCAGCTATGGCTACACCTTC.

In its sample, this clone was seen once. The chain is built from TRBV28 and TRBJ2-3, with 9 positions matching TRBD2. The CDR3 covers 15 residues. Germline CDR1 reads MDHEN; CDR2 reads SYDVKM. Losses at the gene ends were 5 bases for V and 2 bases for J; bases not matched to a gene: 5. The CDR3 sequence is CASSSASGITDTQYF. The CDR3, as DNA: TGTGCCAGCAGTAGCGCTAGCGGGATCACAGATACGCAGTATTTT.